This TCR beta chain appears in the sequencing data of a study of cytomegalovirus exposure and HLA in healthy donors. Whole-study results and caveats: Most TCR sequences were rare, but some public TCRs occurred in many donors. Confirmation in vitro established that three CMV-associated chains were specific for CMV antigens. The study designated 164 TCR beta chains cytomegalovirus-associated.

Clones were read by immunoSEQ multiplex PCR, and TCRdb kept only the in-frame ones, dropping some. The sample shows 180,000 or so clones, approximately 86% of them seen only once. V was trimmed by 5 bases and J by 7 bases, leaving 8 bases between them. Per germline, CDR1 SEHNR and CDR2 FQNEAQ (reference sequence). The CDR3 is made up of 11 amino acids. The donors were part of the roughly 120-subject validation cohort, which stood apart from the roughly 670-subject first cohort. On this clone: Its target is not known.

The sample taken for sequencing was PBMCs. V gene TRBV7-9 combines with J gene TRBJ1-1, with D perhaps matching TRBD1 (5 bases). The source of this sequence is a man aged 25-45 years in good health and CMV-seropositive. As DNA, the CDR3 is TGTGCCAGCAGCCCCGGGGGTGAAGCTTTCTTT. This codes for CASSPGGEAFF. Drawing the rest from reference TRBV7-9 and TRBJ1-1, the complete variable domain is DTGVSQNPRHKITKRGQNVTFRCDPISEHNRLYWYRQTLGQGPEFLTYFQNEAQLEKSRLLSDRFSAERPKGSFSTLEIQRTEQGDSAMYLCASSPGGEAFFGQGTRLTVV.